Listed here are 10 T cell receptor beta chains from one sample, sequenced in a study of chemoradiotherapy in HPV16-positive cancers (dated by TCRdb to between 2021 and 2024). Libraries were constructed by the immunoSEQ multiplex PCR assay. This is the immuneACCESS table as TCRdb keeps it, with only in-frame sequences that have V and J called. A part of the clones is gone; compared with another copy, unresolved V genes explain less than half, and the rest is unexplained. The sample data list approximately 23,000 clones, and around 90% of these were observed just once. The ten largest clonotypes hold about a fifth of the sample. Specimen: blood, collected from a patient who underwent chemoradiotherapy. The receptors shown here come from a human donor with HPV-associated anogenital cancer.

In this sample, this clone turned up once. The chain has TRBV28 and TRBJ2-7; the match to TRBD1 covers 7 bases. CDR1 and CDR2 from the germline V gene are MDHEN and SYDVKM. This CDR3 spans 15 amino acids. Germline trimming cut 5 bases from V and 7 bases from J; bases unmatched to any gene: 14. For the CDR3, the DNA is TGTGCCAGCAGTCGGCCCCTGGGGACAGCGCGGGAGCAGTACTTC. Translated, it gives CASSRPLGTAREQYF. Drawing the rest from reference TRBV28 and TRBJ2-7, the complete variable domain is DVKVTQSSRYLVKRTGEKVFLECVQDMDHENMFWYRQDPGLGLRLIYFSYDVKMKEKGDIPEGYSVSREKKERFSLILESASTNQTSMYLCASSRPLGTAREQYFGPGTRLTVT.

The gene calls are TRBV5-5 and TRBJ1-1; D is uncertain. The CDR3 extends over 15 amino acids. Germline CDR1 is SGHKS and CDR2 is YYEKEE (reference sequence). V was pared by 0 bases and J by 1 base, with 10 bases between. DNA of the CDR3: TGTGCCAGCAGCTTGGCCGGGCAACCGAACACTGAAGCTTTCTTT. As protein: CASSLAGQPNTEAFF.

The chain links TRBV6-1 to TRBJ1-5; 7 nucleotides match TRBD1. The CDR3 contains 15 residues. V was pared by 6 bases and J by 7 bases, with 12 bases of the junction left unmatched. Germline lookup yields CDR1 MNHNS and CDR2 SASEGT. The CDR3 sequence: CASSLRGGREQPQHF. CDR3 nucleotides: TGTGCCAGCAGCCTCAGGGGGGGCCGGGAACAGCCCCAGCATTTT.

V gene TRBV7-3 combines with J gene TRBJ2-3; a possible D gene is TRBD1 (6 bases). The CDR3 runs 16 residues. The V and J ends lost 7 bases and 0 bases respectively, with 17 bases between them. Germline V gene sequence: CDR1 SGHTA, CDR2 FQGTGA. CDR3 amino acids: CASIPQGSDSTDTQYF. Written as DNA, the CDR3 is TGTGCCAGCATCCCTCAGGGGTCGGATAGCACAGATACGCAGTATTTT. Filled out from reference TRBV7-3 and TRBJ2-3, the complete variable domain reads GAGVSQTPSNKVTEKGKYVELRCDPISGHTALYWYRQSLGQGPEFLIYFQGTGAADDSGLPNDRFFAVRPEGSVSTLKIQRTERGDSAVYLCASIPQGSDSTDTQYFGPGTRLTVL.

CDR3 DNA sequence: TGTGCCAGCAGTGCAGGGGCATACGAGCAGTACTTC. Amino acids: CASSAGAYEQYF. V is TRBV2 and J is TRBJ2-7; D might be TRBD1 (6 bases). The germline CDR1 and CDR2 sequences are SNHLY and FYNNEI. Trimming took off 4 bases at V and 4 bases at J, with 8 bases between the two ends. The length of the CDR3 is 12 residues.

The J gene is TRBJ1-2, the V gene TRBV18; D might be TRBD1 (6 bases). The CDR3 covers 15 residues. Germline lookup yields CDR1 KGHSH and CDR2 LQKENI. The V end was cut by 2 bases, the J end by 6 bases, with 16 bases between. The CDR3 region is CASSPSRGAGDGYTF. Written as DNA, the CDR3 is TGTGCCAGCTCACCATCTAGGGGGGCAGGAGATGGCTACACCTTC.

This CDR3 reads CASSILLSNTGELFF. CDR3 nucleotides: TGTGCCAGTAGTATTTTACTCAGTAACACCGGGGAGCTGTTTTTT. The V gene is TRBV19, the J gene TRBJ2-2; no firm D call. The CDR3 extends over 15 amino acids. Trimming pared 3 bases from V and 2 bases from J, leaving 10 bases between. Germline CDR1 and CDR2: LNHDA and SQIVND (reference sequence).

The J gene is TRBJ2-1, the V gene TRBV2; TRBD2 matches at 7 bases. This CDR3 region has 15 residues. Germline values: CDR1 SNHLY, CDR2 FYNNEI. The J segment lost 10 bases and the V segment lost 6 bases, leaving 15 bases of the junction unmatched. The CDR3 region has the DNA TGTGCCAGCAGCCTAACTAGCGAGATAGACTGGGAGCAGTTCTTC. Translated, it gives CASSLTSEIDWEQFF.

The chain joins TRBV28 to TRBJ2-7; D is possibly TRBD2 (6 bases). Trimming took off 5 bases at V and 3 bases at J, with 17 bases between the two ends. From germline, CDR1 is MDHEN and CDR2 SYDVKM. CDR3 length: 15 residues. This CDR3 is CASSQSSGGVYEQYF. CDR3 nucleotide sequence: TGTGCCAGCAGTCAAAGTAGCGGAGGAGTCTACGAGCAGTACTTC.

This clone has just one count. The chain combines TRBV9 with TRBJ2-2; perhaps TRBD1 as D (5 bases). This CDR3 is built from 14 residues. With 2 bases removed from V and 7 bases from J, the gap between germline ends came to 12 bases. Germline V CDR1 and CDR2: SGDLS, YYNGEE. CDR3 loop: CASSVTGWHGELFF. The CDR3 region has the DNA TGTGCCAGCAGCGTTACAGGATGGCACGGGGAGCTGTTTTTT.